In this sample, the clone carrying this T cell receptor beta chain turned up many times. The sample is drawn from a study of T cells after yellow fever vaccination. V lost 2 bases, J lost 1 base, and 8 bases lay in between. The CDR3 has 14 residues. Germline-derived CDR1 and CDR2 are LGHNA and YSLEER. One entry per CDR3 protein results from TCRdb running MiXCR on the 5' RACE reads. The sample yields over 200,000 distinct CDR3 sequences, 6.7% seen once. This specimen was CD4+ T cells sorted from PBMCs, taken on the day of the yellow fever booster vaccination. The chain carries TRBV4-3 and TRBJ1-1, with D unresolved. This receptor was identified in a man aged 25 to 45 who received the YFV17D yellow fever vaccine. As DNA, the CDR3 is TGCGCCAGCAGCCAAAGGTGGGAGAACACTGAAGCTTTCTTT. This sequence encodes CASSQRWENTEAFF.